A selection of T cell receptor beta chains follows, all from one sample in a study of control samples from healthy donors and cancer patients. Sequenced by immunoSEQ multiplex PCR; TCRdb stores in-frame clones only, minus some. The sample carries roughly 180,000 clones, approximately 94% recorded once. Sequencing input: blood. The receptors stem from a woman aged 18-29 years in good health. Each CDR3 is given with its conserved first and last residue. A D gene is named only where the DNA matches it firmly. Clone size is stated in some rows and not others, as once, few, many or a class when expanded.

v_call: TRBV7-9; clone_size: few; j_call: TRBJ2-2; cdr3_length: 19; d_call: TRBD1; cdr3_nt: TGTGCCAGCTCATTTCCCACCCAACAGGGGGGCAAAAAGAGCGGGGAGCTGTTTTTT; cdr3_aa: CASSFPTQQGGKKSGELFF
v_call: TRBV5-4; clone_size: -; j_call: TRBJ1-6; cdr3_length: 13; d_call: -; cdr3_nt: TGTGCCAGCAGCTTGGACTATAATTCACCCCTCCACTTT; cdr3_aa: CASSLDYNSPLHF
v_call: TRBV10-3; clone_size: -; j_call: TRBJ1-3; cdr3_length: 14; d_call: -; cdr3_nt: TGTGCCACTGTGCAGTCTCGTACTGGAAACACCATATATTTT; cdr3_aa: CATVQSRTGNTIYF
v_call: TRBV4-1; clone_size: -; j_call: TRBJ2-7; cdr3_length: 16; d_call: TRBD1; cdr3_nt: TGCGCCAGCAGCCAAGATAAAGGACAGGGGGCGAGAGAGCAGTACTTC; cdr3_aa: CASSQDKGQGAREQYF
v_call: TRBV21-1; clone_size: -; j_call: TRBJ1-2; cdr3_length: 18; d_call: -; cdr3_nt: TGTGCCAGCAGCAAAGAGGGGGACAAGGCCGATGAGAACTATGGCTACACCTTC; cdr3_aa: CASSKEGDKADENYGYTF
v_call: TRBV6-5; clone_size: -; j_call: TRBJ2-7; cdr3_length: 12; d_call: -; cdr3_nt: TGTGCCAGCAAACGGGGTGCCTACGAGCAGTACTTC; cdr3_aa: CASKRGAYEQYF
v_call: TRBV11-2; clone_size: -; j_call: TRBJ1-5; cdr3_length: 14; d_call: -; cdr3_nt: TGTGCCAGCAGCCCGGGGAACGGGGCTCAGCCCCAGCATTTT; cdr3_aa: CASSPGNGAQPQHF
v_call: TRBV5-1; clone_size: -; j_call: TRBJ2-5; cdr3_length: 16; d_call: -; cdr3_nt: TGCGCCAGCAGATCATCTGAGAGCGCCCGGGGAGAGGCCCAGTACTTC; cdr3_aa: CASRSSESARGEAQYF
v_call: TRBV5-4; clone_size: -; j_call: TRBJ1-6; cdr3_length: 14; d_call: -; cdr3_nt: TGTGCCAGCAGCCTAGGTGGGGGGAATTCACCCCTCCACTTT; cdr3_aa: CASSLGGGNSPLHF
v_call: TRBV19; clone_size: few; j_call: TRBJ2-7; cdr3_length: 13; d_call: -; cdr3_nt: TGTGCCACCGCCGAGCAGCCGACCTACGAGCAGTACTTC; cdr3_aa: CATAEQPTYEQYF
v_call: TRBV6-2/TRBV6-3; clone_size: -; j_call: TRBJ2-1; cdr3_length: 19; d_call: -; cdr3_nt: TGTGCCAGCAGTTACTCCCCGATAGTGGTTTCAGGCTCCTACAATGAGCAGTTCTTC; cdr3_aa: CASSYSPIVVSGSYNEQFF
v_call: TRBV6-5; clone_size: -; j_call: TRBJ1-1; cdr3_length: 14; d_call: TRBD1; cdr3_nt: TGTGCCAGCCGATACTCGGGACAGGGGACTGAAGCTTTCTTT; cdr3_aa: CASRYSGQGTEAFF
v_call: TRBV7-8; clone_size: -; j_call: TRBJ1-2; cdr3_length: 15; d_call: TRBD1; cdr3_nt: TGTGCCAGCAGCCCCAGACAGGGGATGAGATATGGCTACACCTTC; cdr3_aa: CASSPRQGMRYGYTF
v_call: TRBV7-9; clone_size: -; j_call: TRBJ2-3; cdr3_length: 15; d_call: -; cdr3_nt: TGTGCCAGCAGCTTTCAGGGGGGGGCCGCAGATACGCAGTATTTT; cdr3_aa: CASSFQGGAADTQYF
v_call: TRBV12-3/TRBV12-4; clone_size: -; j_call: TRBJ2-2; cdr3_length: 13; d_call: -; cdr3_nt: TGTGCCAGCAGTTCAGGGAATGCTGGGGAGCTGTTTTTT; cdr3_aa: CASSSGNAGELFF
v_call: TRBV10-3; clone_size: -; j_call: TRBJ1-1; cdr3_length: 13; d_call: -; cdr3_nt: TGTGCCATCAGTGATGTCAGGAACACTGAAGCTTTCTTT; cdr3_aa: CAISDVRNTEAFF
v_call: TRBV27; clone_size: -; j_call: TRBJ2-5; cdr3_length: 16; d_call: TRBD1; cdr3_nt: TGTGCCAGCAGTTTGGGGGACAGGGGGTTTCAAGAGACCCAGTACTTC; cdr3_aa: CASSLGDRGFQETQYF
v_call: TRBV7-8; clone_size: -; j_call: TRBJ2-3; cdr3_length: 15; d_call: -; cdr3_nt: TGTGCCAGCAGTACAAATGGGCTAGCCACAGATACGCAGTATTTT; cdr3_aa: CASSTNGLATDTQYF
v_call: TRBV25-1; clone_size: once; j_call: TRBJ1-2; cdr3_length: 15; d_call: -; cdr3_nt: TGTGCCAGCAGTGACCTACGTACAGGGTTCTATGGCTACACCTTC; cdr3_aa: CASSDLRTGFYGYTF
v_call: TRBV19; clone_size: -; j_call: TRBJ1-4; cdr3_length: 15; d_call: -; cdr3_nt: TGTGCCAGTAGTATGGGGGGACGGGTTAATGAAAAACTGTTTTTT; cdr3_aa: CASSMGGRVNEKLFF
v_call: TRBV12-3/TRBV12-4; clone_size: -; j_call: TRBJ1-1; cdr3_length: 13; d_call: TRBD1; cdr3_nt: TGTGCCAGCAGTCCACAGGGGCTCACTGAAGCTTTCTTT; cdr3_aa: CASSPQGLTEAFF
v_call: TRBV2; clone_size: -; j_call: TRBJ2-2; cdr3_length: 14; d_call: -; cdr3_nt: TGTGCCAGCGAGACGAGGGGATCAACCGGGGAGCTGTTTTTT; cdr3_aa: CASETRGSTGELFF
v_call: TRBV7-9; clone_size: -; j_call: TRBJ2-3; cdr3_length: 17; d_call: TRBD2; cdr3_nt: TGTGCCAGCAGCTTTCGACCGTCGGGGGGAAGCACAGATACGCAGTATTTT; cdr3_aa: CASSFRPSGGSTDTQYF
v_call: TRBV18; clone_size: -; j_call: TRBJ2-6; cdr3_length: 14; d_call: -; cdr3_nt: TGTGCCAGCTCAGTACAGGCTGGGGCCAACGTCCTGACTTTC; cdr3_aa: CASSVQAGANVLTF
v_call: TRBV7-2; clone_size: -; j_call: TRBJ1-5; cdr3_length: 13; d_call: -; cdr3_nt: TGTGCCAGCAGCTTAGAGAGAGATCAGCCCCAGCATTTT; cdr3_aa: CASSLERDQPQHF
v_call: TRBV9; clone_size: -; j_call: TRBJ1-2; cdr3_length: 16; d_call: TRBD1; cdr3_nt: TGTGCCAGCAGCGCCCTAAGTTCCGGGACAGTCTATGGCTACACCTTC; cdr3_aa: CASSALSSGTVYGYTF
v_call: TRBV6-1; clone_size: -; j_call: TRBJ1-2; cdr3_length: 14; d_call: -; cdr3_nt: TGTGCCAGCAGTGAGGGGGCGTATGTGCGGGGCTACACCTTC; cdr3_aa: CASSEGAYVRGYTF
v_call: TRBV5-1; clone_size: -; j_call: TRBJ2-7; cdr3_length: 15; d_call: TRBD1; cdr3_nt: TGCGCCAGCAGCAAAGATGGGACAGGGGGCTACGAGCAGTACTTC; cdr3_aa: CASSKDGTGGYEQYF
v_call: TRBV5-4; clone_size: -; j_call: TRBJ2-1; cdr3_length: 16; d_call: -; cdr3_nt: TGTGCCAGCAGCTTGGGGGTTAGCGGCTCCTACAATGAGCAGTTCTTC; cdr3_aa: CASSLGVSGSYNEQFF
v_call: TRBV6-5; clone_size: -; j_call: TRBJ2-7; cdr3_length: 13; d_call: -; cdr3_nt: TGTGCCAGCAGCCAATGGGGGGCCTACGAGCAGTACTTC; cdr3_aa: CASSQWGAYEQYF
v_call: TRBV9; clone_size: -; j_call: TRBJ2-2; cdr3_length: 15; d_call: TRBD1; cdr3_nt: TGTGCCAGCAGCAAAGGGGGCGGTCACACCGGGGAGCTGTTTTTT; cdr3_aa: CASSKGGGHTGELFF
v_call: TRBV18; clone_size: -; j_call: TRBJ1-1; cdr3_length: 16; d_call: -; cdr3_nt: TGTGCCAGCTCACCTAAGGACACCCTCAGTTACACTGAAGCTTTCTTT; cdr3_aa: CASSPKDTLSYTEAFF
v_call: TRBV7-6; clone_size: -; j_call: TRBJ1-6; cdr3_length: 16; d_call: -; cdr3_nt: TGTGCCAGCAGCTTAAAATATAACTCCTATAATTCACCCCTCCACTTT; cdr3_aa: CASSLKYNSYNSPLHF
v_call: TRBV5-1; clone_size: -; j_call: TRBJ2-5; cdr3_length: 13; d_call: TRBD1; cdr3_nt: TGCGCCAGCAGCCCCCGGACAGGGGAGACCCAGTACTTC; cdr3_aa: CASSPRTGETQYF
v_call: TRBV18; clone_size: -; j_call: TRBJ1-1; cdr3_length: 14; d_call: TRBD1; cdr3_nt: TGTGCCAGCTCACCGTTCTCAGGGGGCACTGAAGCTTTCTTT; cdr3_aa: CASSPFSGGTEAFF
v_call: TRBV3-1/TRBV3-2; clone_size: -; j_call: TRBJ2-2; cdr3_length: 17; d_call: TRBD2; cdr3_nt: TGTGCCAGCAGCCAAGATGAGGCGGGGGAAGGGTACGGGGAGCTGTTTTTT; cdr3_aa: CASSQDEAGEGYGELFF
v_call: TRBV6-2/TRBV6-3; clone_size: -; j_call: TRBJ1-4; cdr3_length: 15; d_call: -; cdr3_nt: TGTGCCAGCAGTTACCGACCAGGGGAGCGGGTAAAACTGTTTTTT; cdr3_aa: CASSYRPGERVKLFF
v_call: TRBV5-1; clone_size: -; j_call: TRBJ2-5; cdr3_length: 19; d_call: TRBD2; cdr3_nt: TGCGCCAGCAGCTTAGCACCCCCGGGTAGCGGGAGTCGGGGAGAGACCCAGTACTTC; cdr3_aa: CASSLAPPGSGSRGETQYF
v_call: TRBV27; clone_size: -; j_call: TRBJ2-7; cdr3_length: 14; d_call: -; cdr3_nt: TGTGCCAGCAGTTTCAAGGACACATTCTACGAGCAGTACTTC; cdr3_aa: CASSFKDTFYEQYF
v_call: TRBV6-2/TRBV6-3; clone_size: -; j_call: TRBJ1-5; cdr3_length: 16; d_call: -; cdr3_nt: TGTGCCAGCAGTTCCGCCTTTAAGGGGGTGGTTCAGCCCCAGCATTTT; cdr3_aa: CASSSAFKGVVQPQHF
v_call: TRBV7-8; clone_size: -; j_call: TRBJ2-5; cdr3_length: 14; d_call: -; cdr3_nt: TGTGCCAGCAGCTTAGCGCTAGCAAGCGAGACCCAGTACTTC; cdr3_aa: CASSLALASETQYF
v_call: TRBV28; clone_size: -; j_call: TRBJ1-2; cdr3_length: 14; d_call: TRBD1; cdr3_nt: TGTGCCAGCAGTTGGGGACAGGTCCCGGGGGGCTACACCTTC; cdr3_aa: CASSWGQVPGGYTF
v_call: TRBV5-1; clone_size: -; j_call: TRBJ1-1; cdr3_length: 14; d_call: -; cdr3_nt: TGCGCCAGCAGCTTTTCGTCCCCGGCCACTGAAGCTTTCTTT; cdr3_aa: CASSFSSPATEAFF
v_call: TRBV11-2; clone_size: -; j_call: TRBJ1-1; cdr3_length: 14; d_call: -; cdr3_nt: TGTGCCAGCAGCTTACCGGGGATGAACACTGAAGCTTTCTTT; cdr3_aa: CASSLPGMNTEAFF
v_call: TRBV7-2; clone_size: -; j_call: TRBJ1-1; cdr3_length: 13; d_call: -; cdr3_nt: TGTGCCAGCAGACTACAGGGGAACACTGAAGCTTTCTTT; cdr3_aa: CASRLQGNTEAFF
v_call: TRBV2; clone_size: -; j_call: TRBJ2-7; cdr3_length: 12; d_call: -; cdr3_nt: TGTGCCAGCAGTAACAGGCCATACGAGCAGTACTTC; cdr3_aa: CASSNRPYEQYF
v_call: TRBV5-5; clone_size: -; j_call: TRBJ2-5; cdr3_length: 16; d_call: TRBD1; cdr3_nt: TGTGCCAGCAGCTTAAGGACAGGGGGCAACGGGGAGACCCAGTACTTC; cdr3_aa: CASSLRTGGNGETQYF
v_call: TRBV28; clone_size: -; j_call: TRBJ1-5; cdr3_length: 14; d_call: -; cdr3_nt: TGTGCCAGCAGTTTGACTCTTCCCAATCAGCCCCAGCATTTT; cdr3_aa: CASSLTLPNQPQHF
v_call: TRBV5-4; clone_size: -; j_call: TRBJ2-1; cdr3_length: 16; d_call: TRBD1; cdr3_nt: TGTGCCAGCAGAAAGCCGGGACAGACAACCTACAATGAGCAGTTCTTC; cdr3_aa: CASRKPGQTTYNEQFF
v_call: TRBV10-3; clone_size: -; j_call: TRBJ2-6; cdr3_length: 19; d_call: TRBD1; cdr3_nt: TGTGCCATCAGTTCCCAAGGACAGGGGTCCTCCTCTGGGGCCAACGTCCTGACTTTC; cdr3_aa: CAISSQGQGSSSGANVLTF
v_call: TRBV27; clone_size: -; j_call: TRBJ2-3; cdr3_length: 16; d_call: -; cdr3_nt: TGTGCCAGCAGGGACACAGGGTTTGGCTCGGCAGATACGCAGTATTTT; cdr3_aa: CASRDTGFGSADTQYF
v_call: TRBV5-1; clone_size: -; j_call: TRBJ1-1; cdr3_length: 14; d_call: -; cdr3_nt: TGCGCCAGCAGCTTGCTACAGGGAGGCACTGAAGCTTTCTTT; cdr3_aa: CASSLLQGGTEAFF
v_call: TRBV28; clone_size: -; j_call: TRBJ1-1; cdr3_length: 15; d_call: TRBD1; cdr3_nt: TGTGCCAGCAGTTCCGCCGGACAGGGAAGCACTGAAGCTTTCTTT; cdr3_aa: CASSSAGQGSTEAFF
v_call: TRBV29-1; clone_size: -; j_call: TRBJ2-7; cdr3_length: 11; d_call: -; cdr3_nt: TGCAGCGCCTATAGTTCCTACGAGCAGTACTTC; cdr3_aa: CSAYSSYEQYF
v_call: TRBV7-9; clone_size: -; j_call: TRBJ1-3; cdr3_length: 19; d_call: TRBD1; cdr3_nt: TGTGCCAGCAGCTTACCCCCGGGACAGGGGAGAGCTGCTGGAAACACCATATATTTT; cdr3_aa: CASSLPPGQGRAAGNTIYF